This T cell receptor (beta chain) was recorded in a study of prognosis after radiotherapy for stage I lung cancer. Study summary: Roughly 7 of the patients had squamous cell carcinoma tumors, while roughly 13 had adenocarcinoma tumors. Concurrent therapy was not administered with stereotactic body radiotherapy to any patient.

This clonotype occurred many times. Two rounds of multiplex PCR amplified TCR beta CDR3 from genomic DNA. Initially, in first-round PCR, primers specific to each TRBV and TRBJ gene were used. TCRdb recomputed calls from the multiplex PCR reads with MiXCR, one row per CDR3 protein. The top ten clones hold 25% of a sample with fewer than 50,000 distinct CDR3 sequences, less than 25% of them seen once. The CDR3 has 15 amino acids. V dropped 2 bases and J dropped 5; count of bases not matched to a gene: 3. CDR1 is MDHEN, CDR2 SYDVKM, per germline. This receptor was taken from a donor at least 50 years old with non-small cell lung cancer. The chain employs TRBV28 and TRBJ2-2; 9 bases match TRBD1. Sequenced material: PBMCs, taken before or after stereotactic body radiation therapy (not recorded which). The CDR3 DNA sequence: TGTGCCAGCAGTTTAACAGGGGGCAATACCGGGGAGCTGTTTTTT. Residues: CASSLTGGNTGELFF.